This T cell receptor (beta chain) was recovered during a study of shared clonotypes between healthy human individuals. Naive CD8 cells were CD45RO-negative, positively selected for CCR7, excluding terminally differentiated effector memory CD45RA+ cells. Notes on the study in general: Sorted-subset sequencing, rarefaction showed, was incomplete despite large depth. It was the few donors that limited the genetic and exposure-history diversity represented.

Per the germline V gene, CDR1 is PRHDT and CDR2 is FYEKMQ (reference sequence). The junction had 15 bases not matched to a gene; V was cut back by 6 bases and J by 8 bases. This CDR3 is 15 amino acids long. The run depth of the assay was deep. The method was immunoSEQ multiplex PCR; TCRdb's version includes in-frame clones alone and lacks a portion of them. In the table there are roughly 2,000,000 clones, about 95% of which are singletons. Comments on this clone: Its target is not known.

This sequence was found in a man younger than 35 in good health. Sequenced material: naive CD8+ T cells sorted from blood. The chain carries TRBV13 and TRBJ1-2; 7 positions agree with TRBD1. CDR3 residues: CASSNVATGALGYTF. The CDR3 coding sequence is TGTGCCAGCAGTAACGTAGCCACAGGGGCGTTGGGCTACACCTTC. Full variable domain (outside the CDR3, taken from reference TRBV13 and TRBJ1-2): AAGVIQSPRHLIKEKRETATLKCYPIPRHDTVYWYQQGPGQDPQFLISFYEKMQSDKGSIPDRFSAQQFSDYHSELNMSSLELGDSALYFCASSNVATGALGYTFGSGTRLTVV.